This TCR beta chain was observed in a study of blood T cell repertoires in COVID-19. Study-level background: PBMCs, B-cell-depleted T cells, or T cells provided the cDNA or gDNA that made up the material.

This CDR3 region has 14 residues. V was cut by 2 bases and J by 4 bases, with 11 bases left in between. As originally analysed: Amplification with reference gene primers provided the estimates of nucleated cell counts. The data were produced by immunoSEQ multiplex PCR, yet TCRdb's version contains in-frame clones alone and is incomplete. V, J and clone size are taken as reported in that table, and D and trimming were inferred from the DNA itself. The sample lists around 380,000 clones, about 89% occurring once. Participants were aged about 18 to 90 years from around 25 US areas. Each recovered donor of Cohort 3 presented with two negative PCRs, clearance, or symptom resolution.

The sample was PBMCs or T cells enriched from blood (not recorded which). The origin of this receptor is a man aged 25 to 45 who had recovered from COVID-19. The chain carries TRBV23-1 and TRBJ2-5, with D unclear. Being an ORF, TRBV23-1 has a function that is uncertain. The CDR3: CASSQSRFSETQYF. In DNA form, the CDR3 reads TGCGCCAGCAGTCAAAGCAGGTTTTCAGAGACCCAGTACTTC.